This T cell receptor beta chain appears in the sequencing data of a study of T cell changes during pregnancy in multiple sclerosis. Here immunoSEQ multiplex PCR was the method, and the copy in TCRdb shows in-frame clones only, minus some. The table has about 31,000 clones, about nine tenths seen once. The CDR3 length is 16 residues. Germline V gene data show CDR1 as SGHRS and CDR2 as YFSETQ. The J segment lost 4 bases and the V segment lost 1 base, leaving 5 bases of the junction unmatched. The chain combines TRBV5-1 with TRBJ1-2, with 12 nucleotides matching TRBD1. Sample: CD8+ T cells from peripheral blood mononuclear cells, taken in the second trimester of pregnancy. The TCR comes from a female donor with multiple sclerosis, enrolled in a pregnancy study. As DNA, the CDR3 is TGCGCCAGCAGCTTGCCCCGGGACAGGGGGCTCTATGGCTACACCTTC. Translation gives CASSLPRDRGLYGYTF.